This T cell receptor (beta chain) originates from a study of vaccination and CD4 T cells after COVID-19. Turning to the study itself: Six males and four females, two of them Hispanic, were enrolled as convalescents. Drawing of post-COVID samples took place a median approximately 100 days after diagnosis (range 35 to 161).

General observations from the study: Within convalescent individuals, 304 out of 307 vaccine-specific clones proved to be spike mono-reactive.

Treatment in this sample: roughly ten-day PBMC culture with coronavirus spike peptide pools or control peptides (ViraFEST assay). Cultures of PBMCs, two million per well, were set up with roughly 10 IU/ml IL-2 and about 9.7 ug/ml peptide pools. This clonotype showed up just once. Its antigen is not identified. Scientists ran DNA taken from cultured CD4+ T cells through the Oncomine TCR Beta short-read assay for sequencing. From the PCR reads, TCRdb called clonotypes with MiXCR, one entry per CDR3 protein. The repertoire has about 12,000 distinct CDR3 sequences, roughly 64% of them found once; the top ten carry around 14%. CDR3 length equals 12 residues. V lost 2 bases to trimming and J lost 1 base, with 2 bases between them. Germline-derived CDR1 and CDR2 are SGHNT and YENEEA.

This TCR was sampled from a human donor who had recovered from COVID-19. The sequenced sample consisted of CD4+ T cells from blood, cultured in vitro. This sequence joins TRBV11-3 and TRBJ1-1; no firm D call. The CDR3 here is CASSLSNTEAFF. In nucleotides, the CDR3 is TGTGCCAGCAGCTTATCGAACACTGAAGCTTTCTTT.